The clone carrying this T cell receptor (beta chain) was found a few times. Its antigen is undetermined. The sample is drawn from a study of T cells after posttransplantation cyclophosphamide. Broader study findings: Recipient CMV seropositivity and CMV reactivation strongly tracked TRB clonality. Tissue-infiltrating T cells from skin or gut overlapped little with blood T cells. Later blood repertoires were often dominated by clones from the donor CD8+ memory compartment.

The germline gives CDR1 SGHRS, CDR2 YFSETQ. CDR3 length: 14 residues. The germline V and J ends were trimmed by 4 bases and 6 bases, with 15 bases remaining between them. Assay used: immunoSEQ multiplex PCR; TCRdb lists only in-frame clones, some missing. The data show tens of thousands of clones, approximately 85% seen once. Sequenced material: PBMCs. This receptor was identified in a woman in her sixties or seventies with a blood cancer, CMV-positive, and with a related stem cell donor. The rearrangement joins TRBV5-1 to TRBJ2-3; D may be TRBD2 (6 bases). The chain's CDR3 is CASSLRDLGDTQYF. As DNA, the CDR3 is TGCGCCAGCAGCCTCCGGGACTTGGGGGATACGCAGTATTTT.